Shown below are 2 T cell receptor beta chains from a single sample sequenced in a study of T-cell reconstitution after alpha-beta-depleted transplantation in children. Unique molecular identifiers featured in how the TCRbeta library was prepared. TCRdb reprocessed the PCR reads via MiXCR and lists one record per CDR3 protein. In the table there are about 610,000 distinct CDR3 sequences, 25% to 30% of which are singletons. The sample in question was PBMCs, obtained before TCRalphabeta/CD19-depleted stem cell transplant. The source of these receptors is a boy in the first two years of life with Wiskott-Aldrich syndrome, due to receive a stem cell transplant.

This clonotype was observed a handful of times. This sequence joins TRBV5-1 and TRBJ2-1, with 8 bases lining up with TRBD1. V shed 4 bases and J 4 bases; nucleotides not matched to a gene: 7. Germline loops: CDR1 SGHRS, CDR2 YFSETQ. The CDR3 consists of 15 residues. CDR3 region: CASSRGQETYNEQFF. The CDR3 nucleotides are TGCGCCAGCAGCAGGGGACAGGAGACATACAATGAGCAGTTCTTC.

The CDR3 loop reads CASSLLWENGGEAYNEQFF. CDR3 coding DNA: TGTGCCAGCAGCTTACTGTGGGAAAACGGGGGGGAGGCGTACAATGAGCAGTTCTTC. The chain carries TRBV11-2 and TRBJ2-1, with TRBD2 identical over 8 bases. The germline V gene encodes CDR1 SGHAT and CDR2 FQNNGV. V was pared by 2 bases and J by 4 bases, with 16 bases of the junction left unmatched. The CDR3 length is 19 residues.